Sequencing of this T cell receptor (beta chain) was carried out in a study of blood T cell repertoires in COVID-19. For the study at large: Samples of COVID-19 (acute and convalescent) were obtained from the United States, Italy and Spain.

The method was immunoSEQ multiplex PCR; TCRdb's version includes in-frame clones alone and lacks a portion of them. Counted here are 130,000 or so clones, 88% occurring once; the ten biggest clones make up 1.5% to 1.7%. The V gene's germline CDR1 is MNHEY and CDR2 SVGAGI. The CDR3 is 13 residues long. The V end was cut by 0 bases, the J end by 10 bases, with 10 bases between. V gene TRBV6-5 combines with J gene TRBJ2-1; TRBD1 is a possible D gene (6 bases). This sequence originates from a human donor in a cohort sampled during active COVID-19. The sequenced sample consisted of peripheral blood. CDR3 in amino acids: CASSYSRGTEQFF. The CDR3 coding sequence is TGTGCCAGCAGTTACTCGAGAGGGACAGAGCAGTTCTTC.